This TCR beta chain was retrieved from a study of cytomegalovirus exposure and HLA in healthy donors. For the study at large: The approximately 120 million unique TCR beta sequences, from roughly 170 million T cells, were found by an earlier analysis. The study, taken as a whole, reports: Many donors shared some public TCRs, even though most TCR sequences were rare. Using the classifier, cytomegalovirus status was reportedly diagnosed with high specificity and sensitivity. It is likely that the observed cluster of highly shared sequence variants was a sequencing artifact.

This clone was observed a single time. The antigen remains undetermined. The PCR employed 60 Vbeta primers together with 13 Jbeta primers. The protocol was immunoSEQ multiplex PCR, while the TCRdb copy is restricted to in-frame clones and leaves out a portion. The sample lists about 120,000 clones; 77% were seen once. The V gene's germline CDR1 is MNHEY and CDR2 SMNVEV (reference sequence). The J segment lost 6 bases and the V segment lost 3 bases, leaving 8 bases of the junction unmatched. The CDR3 spans 15 residues. The chain uses TRBV27 and TRBJ2-3, with 8 bases lining up with TRBD2. The TCR sequence derives from a young man in good health and CMV-seropositive. The specimen sequenced was PBMCs. CDR3 nucleotides: TGTGCCAGCAGTTTGGCAAGCGGGGGCCTGGATACGCAGTATTTT. Encoded protein: CASSLASGGLDTQYF.